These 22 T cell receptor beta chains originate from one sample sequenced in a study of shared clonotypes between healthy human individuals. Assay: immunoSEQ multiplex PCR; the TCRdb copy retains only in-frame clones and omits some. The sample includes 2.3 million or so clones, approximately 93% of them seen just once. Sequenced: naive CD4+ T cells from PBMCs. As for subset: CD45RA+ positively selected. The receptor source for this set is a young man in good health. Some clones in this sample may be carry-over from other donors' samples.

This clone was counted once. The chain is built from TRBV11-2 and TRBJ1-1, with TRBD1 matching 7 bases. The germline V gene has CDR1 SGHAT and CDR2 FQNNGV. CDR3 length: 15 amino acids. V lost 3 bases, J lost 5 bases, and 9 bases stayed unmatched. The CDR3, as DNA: TGTGCCAGCAGCTTTGTGAGGGGGCGGGATACTGAAGCTTTCTTT. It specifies CASSFVRGRDTEAFF.

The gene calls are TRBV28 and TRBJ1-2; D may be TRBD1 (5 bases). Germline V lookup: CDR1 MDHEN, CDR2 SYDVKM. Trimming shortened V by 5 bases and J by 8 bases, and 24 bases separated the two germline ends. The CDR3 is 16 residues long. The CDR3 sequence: CASSVEGTPGRGGYTF. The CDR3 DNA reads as TGTGCCAGCAGTGTCGAGGGGACCCCCGGGAGAGGCGGCTACACCTTC.

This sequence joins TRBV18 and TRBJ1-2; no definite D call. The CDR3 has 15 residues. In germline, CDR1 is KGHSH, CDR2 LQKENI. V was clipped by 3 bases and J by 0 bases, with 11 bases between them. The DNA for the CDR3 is TGTGCCAGCTCACCCCAACAAGACGCTAACTATGGCTACACCTTC. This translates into CASSPQQDANYGYTF.

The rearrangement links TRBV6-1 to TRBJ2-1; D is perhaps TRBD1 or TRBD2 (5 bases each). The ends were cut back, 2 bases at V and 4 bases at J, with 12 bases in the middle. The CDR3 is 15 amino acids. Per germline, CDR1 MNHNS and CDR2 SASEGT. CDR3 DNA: TGTGCCAGCAGTGAATATGGGACGATTTACAATGAGCAGTTCTTC. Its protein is CASSEYGTIYNEQFF.

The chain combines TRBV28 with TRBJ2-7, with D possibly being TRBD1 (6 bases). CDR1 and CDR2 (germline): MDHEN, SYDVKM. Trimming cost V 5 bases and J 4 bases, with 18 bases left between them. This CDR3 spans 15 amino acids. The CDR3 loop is CASSPKAGVTYEQYF. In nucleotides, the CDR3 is TGTGCCAGCAGTCCCAAGGCAGGGGTTACGTACGAGCAGTACTTC.

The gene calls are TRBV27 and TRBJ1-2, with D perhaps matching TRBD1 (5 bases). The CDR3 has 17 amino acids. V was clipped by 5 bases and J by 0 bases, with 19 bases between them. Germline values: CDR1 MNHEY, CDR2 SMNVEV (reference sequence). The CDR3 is CASSLLYGGRPNYGYTF. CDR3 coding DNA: TGTGCCAGCAGTCTTTTGTACGGGGGGAGACCTAACTATGGCTACACCTTC.

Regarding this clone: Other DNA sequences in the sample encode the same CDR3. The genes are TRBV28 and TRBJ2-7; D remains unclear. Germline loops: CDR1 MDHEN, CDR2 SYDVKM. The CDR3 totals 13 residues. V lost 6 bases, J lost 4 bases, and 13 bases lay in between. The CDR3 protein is CASSIRTVYEQYF. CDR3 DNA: TGTGCCAGCAGCATCCGGACGGTTTACGAGCAGTACTTC.

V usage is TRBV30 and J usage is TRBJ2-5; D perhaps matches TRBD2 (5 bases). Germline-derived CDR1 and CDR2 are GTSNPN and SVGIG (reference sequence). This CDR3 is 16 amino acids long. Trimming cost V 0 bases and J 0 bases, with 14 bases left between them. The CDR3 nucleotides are TGTGCCTGGAGTGTACCCGGGCAGCGGAACCAAGAGACCCAGTACTTC. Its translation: CAWSVPGQRNQETQYF.

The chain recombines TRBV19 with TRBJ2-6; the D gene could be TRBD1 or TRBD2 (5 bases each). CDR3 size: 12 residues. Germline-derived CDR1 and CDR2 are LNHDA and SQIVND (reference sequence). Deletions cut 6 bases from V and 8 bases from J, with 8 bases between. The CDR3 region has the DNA TGTGCCAGTAGCTGGGGGTCCAACGTCCTGACTTTC. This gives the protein CASSWGSNVLTF.

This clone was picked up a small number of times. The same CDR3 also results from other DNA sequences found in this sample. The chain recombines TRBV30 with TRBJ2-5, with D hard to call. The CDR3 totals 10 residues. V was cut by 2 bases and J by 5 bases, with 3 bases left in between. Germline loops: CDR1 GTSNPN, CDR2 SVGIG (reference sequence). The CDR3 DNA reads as TGTGCCTGGAGTTCGGAGACCCAGTACTTC. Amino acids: CAWSSETQYF.

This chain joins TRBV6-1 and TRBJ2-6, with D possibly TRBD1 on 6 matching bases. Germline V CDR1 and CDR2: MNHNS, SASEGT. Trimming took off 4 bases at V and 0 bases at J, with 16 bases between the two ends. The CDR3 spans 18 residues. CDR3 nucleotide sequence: TGTGCCAGCAGTGTGGCCGGGACAATAGTCTCTGGGGCCAACGTCCTGACTTTC. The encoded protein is CASSVAGTIVSGANVLTF.

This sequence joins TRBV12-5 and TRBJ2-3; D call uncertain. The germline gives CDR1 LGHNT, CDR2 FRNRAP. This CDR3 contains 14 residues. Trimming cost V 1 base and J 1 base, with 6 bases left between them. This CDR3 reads CASGLGSGTDTQYF. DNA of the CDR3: TGTGCTAGTGGTTTGGGGTCAGGCACAGATACGCAGTATTTT. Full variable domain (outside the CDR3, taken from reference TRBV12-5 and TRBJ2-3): DARVTQTPRHKVTEMGQEVTMRCQPILGHNTVFWYRQTMMQGLELLAYFRNRAPLDDSGMPKDRFSAEMPDATLATLKIQPSEPRDSAVYFCASGLGSGTDTQYFGPGTRLTVL.

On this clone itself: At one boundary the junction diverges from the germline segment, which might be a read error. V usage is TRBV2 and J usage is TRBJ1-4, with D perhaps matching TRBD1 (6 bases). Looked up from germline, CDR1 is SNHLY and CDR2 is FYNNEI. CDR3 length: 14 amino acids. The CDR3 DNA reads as TGTGCCAGCAGCGAAGGACAGTTTAATGAAAAACTGTTTTTT. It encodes CASSEGQFNEKLFF.

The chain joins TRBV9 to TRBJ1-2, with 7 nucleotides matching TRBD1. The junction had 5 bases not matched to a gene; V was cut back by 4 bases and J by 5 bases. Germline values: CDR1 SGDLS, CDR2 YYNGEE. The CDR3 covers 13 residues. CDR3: CASSSSTGYGYTF. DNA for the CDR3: TGTGCCAGCAGCTCCTCGACAGGGTATGGCTACACCTTC.

The CDR3 nucleotides are TGTGCCAGCAGAAACAGGGTGTCCTACAATGAGCAGTTCTTC. Protein: CASRNRVSYNEQFF. The chain recombines TRBV6-5 with TRBJ2-1; the D gene is possibly TRBD1 (6 bases). Trimming stripped 6 bases from V and 1 base from J, with 10 bases between. Germline V gene data show CDR1 as MNHEY and CDR2 as SVGAGI. The CDR3 sequence is 14 residues long.

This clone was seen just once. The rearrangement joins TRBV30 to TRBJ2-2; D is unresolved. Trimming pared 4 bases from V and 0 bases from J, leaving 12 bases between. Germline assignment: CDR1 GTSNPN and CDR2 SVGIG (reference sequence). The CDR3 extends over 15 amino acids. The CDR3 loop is CAWNRYPANTGELFF. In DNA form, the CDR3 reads TGTGCCTGGAATCGGTACCCCGCGAACACCGGGGAGCTGTTTTTT.

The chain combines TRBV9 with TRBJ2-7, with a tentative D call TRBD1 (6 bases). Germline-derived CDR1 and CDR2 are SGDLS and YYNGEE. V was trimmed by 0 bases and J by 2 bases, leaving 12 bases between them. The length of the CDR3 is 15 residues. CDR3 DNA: TGTGCCAGCAGCGTAGCCCAGGGGCCACCCTACGAGCAGTACTTC. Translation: CASSVAQGPPYEQYF.

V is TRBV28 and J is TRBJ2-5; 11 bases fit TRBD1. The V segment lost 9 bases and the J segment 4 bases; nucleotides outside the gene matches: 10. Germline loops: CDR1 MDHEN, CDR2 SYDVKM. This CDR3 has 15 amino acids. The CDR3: CASRTGGFRIETQYF. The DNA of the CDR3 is TGTGCCAGTAGGACAGGGGGCTTCCGGATAGAGACCCAGTACTTC.

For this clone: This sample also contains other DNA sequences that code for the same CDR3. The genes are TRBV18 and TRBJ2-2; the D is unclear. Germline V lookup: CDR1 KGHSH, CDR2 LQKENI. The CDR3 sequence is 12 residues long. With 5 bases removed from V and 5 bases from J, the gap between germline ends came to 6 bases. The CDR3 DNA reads TGTGCCAGCTCATCCGGGACCGGGGAGCTGTTTTTT. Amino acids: CASSSGTGELFF.

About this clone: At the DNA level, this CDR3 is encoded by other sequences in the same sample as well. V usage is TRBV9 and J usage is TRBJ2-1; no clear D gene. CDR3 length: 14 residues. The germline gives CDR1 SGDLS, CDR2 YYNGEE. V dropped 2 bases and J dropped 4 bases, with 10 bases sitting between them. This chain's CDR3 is CASSVATGYNEQFF. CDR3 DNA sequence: TGTGCCAGCAGCGTTGCGACGGGTTACAATGAGCAGTTCTTC.

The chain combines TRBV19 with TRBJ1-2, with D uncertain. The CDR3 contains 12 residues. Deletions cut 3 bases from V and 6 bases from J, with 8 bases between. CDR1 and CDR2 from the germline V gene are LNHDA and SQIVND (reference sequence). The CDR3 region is CASSIGVDGYTF. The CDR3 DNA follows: TGTGCCAGTAGTATCGGGGTTGATGGCTACACCTTC.

CDR3 protein: CSSSALAGNEQFF. The CDR3 DNA follows: TGCAGCTCTTCAGCGCTTGCGGGGAATGAGCAGTTCTTC. V gene TRBV29-1 combines with J gene TRBJ2-1; D perhaps matches TRBD2 (6 bases). There are 13 residues in the CDR3. With 8 bases removed from V and 7 bases from J, the gap between germline ends came to 18 bases. Germline V gene lookup returns CDR1 SQVTM and CDR2 ANQGSEA.